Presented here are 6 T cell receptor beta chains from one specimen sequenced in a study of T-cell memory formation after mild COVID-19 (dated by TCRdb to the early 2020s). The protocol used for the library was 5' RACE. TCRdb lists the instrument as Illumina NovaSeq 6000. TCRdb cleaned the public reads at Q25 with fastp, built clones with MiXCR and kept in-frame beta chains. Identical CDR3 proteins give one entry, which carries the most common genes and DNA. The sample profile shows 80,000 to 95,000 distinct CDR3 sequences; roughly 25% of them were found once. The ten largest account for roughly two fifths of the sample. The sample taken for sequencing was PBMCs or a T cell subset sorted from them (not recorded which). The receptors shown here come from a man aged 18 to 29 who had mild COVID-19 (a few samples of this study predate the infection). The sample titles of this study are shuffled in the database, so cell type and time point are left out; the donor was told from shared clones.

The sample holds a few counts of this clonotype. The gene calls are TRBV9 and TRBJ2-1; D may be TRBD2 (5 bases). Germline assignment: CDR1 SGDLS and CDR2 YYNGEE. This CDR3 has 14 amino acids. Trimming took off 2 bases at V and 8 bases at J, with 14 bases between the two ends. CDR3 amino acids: CASSVTSLVYEQFF. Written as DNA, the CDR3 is TGTGCCAGCAGCGTTACTAGTCTAGTCTATGAGCAGTTCTTC.

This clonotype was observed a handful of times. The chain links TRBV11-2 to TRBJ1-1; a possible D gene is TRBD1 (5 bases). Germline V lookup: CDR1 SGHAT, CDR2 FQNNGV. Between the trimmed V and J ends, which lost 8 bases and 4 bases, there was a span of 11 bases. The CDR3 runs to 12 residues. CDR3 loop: CASYGGSTEAFF. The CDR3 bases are TGTGCCAGCTACGGGGGGAGCACTGAAGCTTTCTTT. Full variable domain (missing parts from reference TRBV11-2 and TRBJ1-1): EAGVAQSPRYKIIEKRQSVAFWCNPISGHATLYWYQQILGQGPKLLIQFQNNGVVDDSQLPKDRFSAERLKGVDSTLKIQPAKLEDSAVYLCASYGGSTEAFFGQGTRLTVV.

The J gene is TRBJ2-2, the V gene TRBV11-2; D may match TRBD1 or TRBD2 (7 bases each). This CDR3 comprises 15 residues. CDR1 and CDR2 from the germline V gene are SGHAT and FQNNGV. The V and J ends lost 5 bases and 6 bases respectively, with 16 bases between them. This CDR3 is CASSLLTGRAGELFF. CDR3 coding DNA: TGTGCCAGCAGCCTCCTGACAGGGAGGGCCGGGGAGCTGTTTTTT. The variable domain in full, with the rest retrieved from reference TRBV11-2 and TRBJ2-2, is EAGVAQSPRYKIIEKRQSVAFWCNPISGHATLYWYQQILGQGPKLLIQFQNNGVVDDSQLPKDRFSAERLKGVDSTLKIQPAKLEDSAVYLCASSLLTGRAGELFFGEGSRLTVL.

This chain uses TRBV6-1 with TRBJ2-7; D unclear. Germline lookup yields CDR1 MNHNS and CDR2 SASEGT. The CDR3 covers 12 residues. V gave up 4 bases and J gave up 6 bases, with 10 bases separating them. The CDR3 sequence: CASSVGQIEQYV. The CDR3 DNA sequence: TGTGCCAGCAGTGTTGGGCAGATCGAGCAGTACGTC.

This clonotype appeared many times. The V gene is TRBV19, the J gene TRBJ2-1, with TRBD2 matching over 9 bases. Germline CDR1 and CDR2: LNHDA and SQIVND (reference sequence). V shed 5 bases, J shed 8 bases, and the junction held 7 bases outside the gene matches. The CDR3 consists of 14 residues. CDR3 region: CASSSRGGHDEQFF. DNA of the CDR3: TGTGCCAGTAGTTCGCGGGGGGGCCATGATGAGCAGTTCTTC.

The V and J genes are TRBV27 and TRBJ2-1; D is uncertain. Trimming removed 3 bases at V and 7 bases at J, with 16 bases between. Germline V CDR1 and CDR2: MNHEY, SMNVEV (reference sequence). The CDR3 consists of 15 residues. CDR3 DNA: TGTGCCAGCAGTTTGACCGTGGGGTCTCGGAATGAGCAGTTCTTC. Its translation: CASSLTVGSRNEQFF.